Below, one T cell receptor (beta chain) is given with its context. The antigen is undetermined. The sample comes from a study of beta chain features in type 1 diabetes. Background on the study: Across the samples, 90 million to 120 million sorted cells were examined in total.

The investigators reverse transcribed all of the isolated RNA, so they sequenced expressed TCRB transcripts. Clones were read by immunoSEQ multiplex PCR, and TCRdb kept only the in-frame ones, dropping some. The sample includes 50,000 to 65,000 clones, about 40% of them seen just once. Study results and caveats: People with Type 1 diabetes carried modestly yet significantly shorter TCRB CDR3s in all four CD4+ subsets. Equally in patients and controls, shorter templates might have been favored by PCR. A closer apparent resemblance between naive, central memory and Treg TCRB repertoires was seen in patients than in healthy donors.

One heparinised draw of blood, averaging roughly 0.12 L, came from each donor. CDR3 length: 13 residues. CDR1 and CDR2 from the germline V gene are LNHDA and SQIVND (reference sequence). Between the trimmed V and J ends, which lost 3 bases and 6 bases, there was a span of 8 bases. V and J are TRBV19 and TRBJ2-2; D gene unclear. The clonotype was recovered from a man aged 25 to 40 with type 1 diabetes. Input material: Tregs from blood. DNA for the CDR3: TGTGCCAGTAGTATGGTACGCGCCGGGGAGCTGTTTTTT. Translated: CASSMVRAGELFF.